This T cell receptor beta chain comes out of a study of metastatic and nonmetastatic thyroid tumors. By sample share, this clone is large (0.1 to 1%). MiXCR reprocessed the PCR reads for TCRdb. The table has roughly 12,000 clones, around 40% seen once. Not a single patient had been given any form of treatment at any point before undergoing thyroid surgery. The sequenced sample consisted of tumor tissue. This TCR was sampled from a female donor with papillary thyroid cancer or a benign thyroid nodule (not recorded which). Some clones in this sample may be carry-over from other donors' samples.

CDR3 loop: CSARRQGDEQYF. DNA of the CDR3: TGCAGTGCTAGACGGCAGGGGGACGAGCAGTACTTC. V is TRBV20-1 and J is TRBJ2-7; 7 nucleotides line up with TRBD1. This CDR3 spans 12 amino acids. Germline CDR1 and CDR2: DFQATT and SNEGSKA (reference sequence). Germline trimming cut 2 bases from V and 5 bases from J; bases unmatched to any gene: 3.